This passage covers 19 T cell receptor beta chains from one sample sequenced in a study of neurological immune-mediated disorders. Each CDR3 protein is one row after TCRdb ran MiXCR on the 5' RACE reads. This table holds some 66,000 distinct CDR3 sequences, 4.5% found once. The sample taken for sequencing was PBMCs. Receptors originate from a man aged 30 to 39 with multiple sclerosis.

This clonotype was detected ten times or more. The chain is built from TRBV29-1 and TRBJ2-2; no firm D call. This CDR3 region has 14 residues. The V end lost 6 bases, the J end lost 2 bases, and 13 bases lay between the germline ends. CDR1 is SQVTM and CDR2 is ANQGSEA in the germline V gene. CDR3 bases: TGCAGCGTCCAAAACAGCATTAACACCGGGGAGCTGTTTTTT. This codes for CSVQNSINTGELFF.

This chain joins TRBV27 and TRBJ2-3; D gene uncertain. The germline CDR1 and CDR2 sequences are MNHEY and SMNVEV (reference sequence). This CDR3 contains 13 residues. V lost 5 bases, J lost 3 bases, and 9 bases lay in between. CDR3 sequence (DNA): TGTGCCAGCAGTCGACGGCAGACAGATACGCAGTATTTT. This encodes CASSRRQTDTQYF.

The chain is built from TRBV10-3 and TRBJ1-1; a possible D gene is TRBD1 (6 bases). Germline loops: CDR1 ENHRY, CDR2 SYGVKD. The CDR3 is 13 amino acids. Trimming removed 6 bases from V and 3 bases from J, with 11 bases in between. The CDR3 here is CAISGQSDTEAFF. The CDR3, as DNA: TGTGCCATCAGCGGACAGTCGGACACTGAAGCTTTCTTT.

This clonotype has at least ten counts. CDR3: CASSSRGWEPQHF. For the CDR3, the DNA is TGTGCCAGCAGTTCCCGGGGGTGGGAGCCCCAGCATTTT. This chain uses TRBV27 with TRBJ1-5; D might be TRBD1 (5 bases). Per the germline V gene, CDR1 is MNHEY and CDR2 is SMNVEV (reference sequence). The germline V and J ends were trimmed by 4 bases and 8 bases, with 12 bases remaining between them. The CDR3 is 13 amino acids.

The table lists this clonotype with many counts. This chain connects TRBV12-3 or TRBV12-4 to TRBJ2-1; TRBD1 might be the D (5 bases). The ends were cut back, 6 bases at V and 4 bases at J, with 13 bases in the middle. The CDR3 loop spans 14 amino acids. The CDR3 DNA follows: TGTGCCAGCAGCCCGGACATCGTTTACAATGAGCAGTTCTTC. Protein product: CASSPDIVYNEQFF.

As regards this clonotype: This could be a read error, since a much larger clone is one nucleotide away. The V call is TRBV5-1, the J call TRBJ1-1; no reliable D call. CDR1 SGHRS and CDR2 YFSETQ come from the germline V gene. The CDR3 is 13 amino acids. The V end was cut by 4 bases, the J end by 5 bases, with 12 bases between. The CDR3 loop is CASSLTVETEAFF. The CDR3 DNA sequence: TGCGCCAGCAGCCTCACAGTGGAAACTGAAGCTTTCTTT.

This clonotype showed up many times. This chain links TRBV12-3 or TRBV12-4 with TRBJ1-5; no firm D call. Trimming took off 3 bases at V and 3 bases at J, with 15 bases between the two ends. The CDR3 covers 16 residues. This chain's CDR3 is CASSLGGVTPNQPQHF. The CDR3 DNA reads TGTGCCAGCAGTTTGGGCGGGGTAACCCCCAATCAGCCCCAGCATTTT.

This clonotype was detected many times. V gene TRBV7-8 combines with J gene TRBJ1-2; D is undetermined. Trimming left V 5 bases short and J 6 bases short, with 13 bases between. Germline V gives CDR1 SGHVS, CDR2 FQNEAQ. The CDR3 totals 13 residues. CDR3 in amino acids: CASSHRLGNGYTF. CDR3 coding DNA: TGTGCCAGCAGCCATAGGTTGGGGAATGGCTACACCTTC. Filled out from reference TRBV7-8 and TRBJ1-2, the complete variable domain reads GAGVSQSPRYKVAKRGQDVALRCDPISGHVSLFWYQQALGQGPEFLTYFQNEAQLDKSGLPSDRFFAERPEGSVSTLKIQRTQQEDSAVYLCASSHRLGNGYTFGSGTRLTVV.

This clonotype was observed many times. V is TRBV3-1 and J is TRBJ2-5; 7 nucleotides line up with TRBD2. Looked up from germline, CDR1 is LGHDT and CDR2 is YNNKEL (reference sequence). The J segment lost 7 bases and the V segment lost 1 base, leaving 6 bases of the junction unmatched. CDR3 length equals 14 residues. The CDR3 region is CASSQGGGYGTQYF. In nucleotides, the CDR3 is TGTGCCAGCAGCCAAGGGGGGGGATACGGGACCCAGTACTTC.

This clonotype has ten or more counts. CDR3 sequence reads: CASSLDRQETQYF. As DNA, the CDR3 is TGTGCCAGCAGCTTGGACAGGCAAGAGACCCAGTACTTC. The rearrangement joins TRBV5-6 to TRBJ2-5; D may be TRBD1 (5 bases). This CDR3 is 13 amino acids long. Per the germline V gene, CDR1 is SGHDT and CDR2 is YYEEEE. With 0 bases removed from V and 2 bases from J, the gap between germline ends came to 5 bases.

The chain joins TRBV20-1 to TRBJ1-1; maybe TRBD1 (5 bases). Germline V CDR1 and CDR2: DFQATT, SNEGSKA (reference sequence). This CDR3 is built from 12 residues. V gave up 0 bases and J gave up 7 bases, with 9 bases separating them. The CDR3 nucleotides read TGCAGTGCTAGAGAGGGTCAGGGTGAAGCTTTCTTT. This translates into CSAREGQGEAFF.

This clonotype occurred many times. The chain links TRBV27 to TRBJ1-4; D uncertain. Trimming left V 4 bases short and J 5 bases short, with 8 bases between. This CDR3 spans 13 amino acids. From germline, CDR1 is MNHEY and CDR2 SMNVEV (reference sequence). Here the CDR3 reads CASSWVANEKLFF. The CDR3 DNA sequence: TGTGCCAGCAGTTGGGTCGCGAATGAAAAACTGTTTTTT.

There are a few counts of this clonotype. In nucleotides, the CDR3 is TGTGCCAGCAGCTTAGGGAACGATGAGCAGTTCTTC. This translates into CASSLGNDEQFF. V usage is TRBV7-8 and J usage is TRBJ2-1; D is ambiguous. This CDR3 spans 12 amino acids. Per the germline V gene, CDR1 is SGHVS and CDR2 is FQNEAQ. V shed 1 base and J shed 8 bases, with 6 bases lying between them.

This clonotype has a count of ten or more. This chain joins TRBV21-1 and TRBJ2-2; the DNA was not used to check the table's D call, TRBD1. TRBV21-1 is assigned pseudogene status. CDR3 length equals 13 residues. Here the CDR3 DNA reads TGTGCCAGGCGACAGCCCAACACCGGGGAGCTGTTTTTT. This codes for CARRQPNTGELFF.

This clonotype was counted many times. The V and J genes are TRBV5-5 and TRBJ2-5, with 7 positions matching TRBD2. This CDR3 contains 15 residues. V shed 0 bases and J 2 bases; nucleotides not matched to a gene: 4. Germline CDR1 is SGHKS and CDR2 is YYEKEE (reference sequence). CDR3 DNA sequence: TGTGCCAGCAGCTTGGGGGAGGGCCGGCAAGAGACCCAGTACTTC. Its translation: CASSLGEGRQETQYF.

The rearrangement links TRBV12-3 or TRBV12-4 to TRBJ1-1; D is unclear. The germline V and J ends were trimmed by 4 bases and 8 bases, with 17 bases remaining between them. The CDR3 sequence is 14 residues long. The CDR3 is CASSSLDWVSEAFF. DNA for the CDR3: TGTGCCAGCAGTTCACTAGACTGGGTTAGCGAAGCTTTCTTT.

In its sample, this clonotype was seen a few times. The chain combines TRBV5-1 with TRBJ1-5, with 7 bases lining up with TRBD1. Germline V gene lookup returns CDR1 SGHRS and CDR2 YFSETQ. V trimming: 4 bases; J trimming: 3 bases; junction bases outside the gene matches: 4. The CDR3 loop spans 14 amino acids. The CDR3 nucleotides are TGCGCCAGCAGCCAGGGGGGTTACAATCAGCCCCAGCATTTT. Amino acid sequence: CASSQGGYNQPQHF.

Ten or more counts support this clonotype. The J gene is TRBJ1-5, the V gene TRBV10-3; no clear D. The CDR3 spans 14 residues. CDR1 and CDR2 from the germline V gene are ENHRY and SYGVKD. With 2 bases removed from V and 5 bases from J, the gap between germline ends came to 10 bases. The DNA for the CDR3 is TGTGCCATCAGTGAGGTCCGCACCGATCAGCCCCAGCATTTT. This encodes CAISEVRTDQPQHF.

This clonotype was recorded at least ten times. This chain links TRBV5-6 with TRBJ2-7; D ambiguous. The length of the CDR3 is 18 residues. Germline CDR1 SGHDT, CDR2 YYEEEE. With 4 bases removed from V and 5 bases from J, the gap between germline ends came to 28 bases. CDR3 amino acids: CASSIRFRPAVPQNEQYF. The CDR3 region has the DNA TGTGCCAGCAGCATACGGTTCAGGCCCGCGGTCCCCCAAAACGAGCAGTACTTC.